The source of this TCR beta chain is a study of T cell responses to AZD1222 COVID-19 vaccine. Findings and caveats of the study: Repertoires in all cases were sampled only once the peak T cell response had passed. Vaccine-associated CD4 TCRs spanned spike, dominant at 160-218 and 743-854.

CDR1 and CDR2 from the germline V gene are KGHDR and SFDVKD. Trimming at V came to 5 bases and at J to 7 bases, leaving 14 bases not matched to a gene. The CDR3 has 17 amino acids. Generated by immunoSEQ multiplex PCR, the TCRdb table keeps only in-frame clones and is missing some. Of some 150,000 clones listed, 92% were seen once; the top ten hold 5%. Concerning this clone: Antigen unknown.

This chain uses TRBV24-1 with TRBJ1-4; TRBD1 matches at 8 bases. Source: peripheral blood, taken on day 0 of AZD1222 vaccination. The receptor was isolated from an adult in good health. CDR3 coding DNA: TGTGCCACCAGTGGCGGACTCGGACAGGGTGGGAGTGAAAAACTGTTTTTT. This codes for CATSGGLGQGGSEKLFF.